Described below is a single T cell receptor (beta chain) sequence and its context. Its target is not known. Autologous stem cell transplantation was followed by relapse in every patient, and brentuximab vedotin exposure varied. Complete response, partial response or progressive disease was recorded as best response. V was trimmed by 2 bases and J by 3 bases, leaving 10 bases between them. Germline-derived CDR1 and CDR2 are MDHEN and SYDVKM. The CDR3 is 15 amino acids. Using immunoSEQ multiplex PCR, the repertoire was profiled, and TCRdb retains in-frame clones only, with some absent. Of tens of thousands of clones listed, around nine tenths are singletons. This specimen comes from a study of PD-1 blockade in classical Hodgkin lymphoma. Overall study results and limits: Reported baseline diversity: healthy donors highest, relapsed/refractory patients lowest. Similar baseline diversity was found in complete responders and newly diagnosed patients. Sources of repertoire differences remain undefined, possibly disease activity or prior therapy.

The rearrangement links TRBV28 to TRBJ2-2; maybe TRBD1 (6 bases). This receptor was taken from a human donor with classical Hodgkin lymphoma. Sequencing was performed on peripheral blood mononuclear cells (PBMCs), taken at baseline. The chain's CDR3 is CASSLAGADTGELFF. The CDR3 DNA reads as TGTGCCAGCAGTTTAGCAGGGGCCGACACCGGGGAGCTGTTTTTT.